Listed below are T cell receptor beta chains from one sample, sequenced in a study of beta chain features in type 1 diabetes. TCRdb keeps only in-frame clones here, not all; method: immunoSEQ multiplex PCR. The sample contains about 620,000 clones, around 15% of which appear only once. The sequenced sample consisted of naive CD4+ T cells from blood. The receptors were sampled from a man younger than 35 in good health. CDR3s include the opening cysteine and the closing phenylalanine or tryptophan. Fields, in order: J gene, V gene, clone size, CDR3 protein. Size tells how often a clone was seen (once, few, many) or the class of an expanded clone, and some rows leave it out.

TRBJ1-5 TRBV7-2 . CASSPQGSNQPQHF
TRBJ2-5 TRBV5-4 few CASSSAQATKETQYF
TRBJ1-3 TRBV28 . CASRGGASGNTIYF
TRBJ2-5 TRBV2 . CASGARASGGPQYF
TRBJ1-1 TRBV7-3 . CASSLYAAENTEAFF
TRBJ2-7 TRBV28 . CASTGTPAYEQYF
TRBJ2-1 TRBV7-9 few CASTDPGGLVEQFF
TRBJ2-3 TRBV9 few CASSVVGGTRTDTQYF
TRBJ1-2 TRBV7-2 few CASSLYSNYGYTF
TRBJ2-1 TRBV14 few CASSQWTGGSQFF
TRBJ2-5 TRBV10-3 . CAISVSRGVVSGETQYF
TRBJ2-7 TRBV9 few CASSVGSRAGRGHEQYF
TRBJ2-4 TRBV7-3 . CASSLTGSGVKNIQYF
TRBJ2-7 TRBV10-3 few CAIRESGRAGEQYF
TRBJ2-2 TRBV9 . CASRAGGNTGELFF
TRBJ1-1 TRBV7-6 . CASSLLQGTEAFF
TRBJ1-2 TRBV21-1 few CASSNGDPYGYTF
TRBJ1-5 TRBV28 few CASNPGGVSNQPQHF
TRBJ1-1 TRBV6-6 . CASRTGTPEAFF
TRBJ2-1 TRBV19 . CASSIVDMGQFF
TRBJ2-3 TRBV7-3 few CASSMRRTDTQYF
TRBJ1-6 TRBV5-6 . CASSPSRENSPLHF
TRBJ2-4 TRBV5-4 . CASTIDIAKNIQYF
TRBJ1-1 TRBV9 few CASSVGGQGQRTEAFF
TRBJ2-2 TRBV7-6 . CAGSLAGMNTGELFF
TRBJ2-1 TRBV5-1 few CASSLTQAGDEQFF
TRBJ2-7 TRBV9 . CASSVAQGAFYEQYF
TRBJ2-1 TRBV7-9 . CASSSNRGRPPYNEQFF
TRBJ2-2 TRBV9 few CASSVGASTRTGELFF
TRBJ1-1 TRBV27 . CASSWYGRAEAFF
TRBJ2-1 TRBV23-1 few CASSQEGDGSSYNEQFF
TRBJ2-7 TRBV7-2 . CASSRQQPTYEQYF
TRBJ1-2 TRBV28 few CASAVSSDGYGYTF
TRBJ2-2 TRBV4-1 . CASSQEAGTGELFF
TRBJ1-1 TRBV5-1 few CASSSAANTEAFF
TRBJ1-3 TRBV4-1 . CASSQYSSGNTIYF
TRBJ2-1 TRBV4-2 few CASSQEGTSYNEQFF
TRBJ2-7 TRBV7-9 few CASSAKGYEQYF
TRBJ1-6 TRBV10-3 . CAISQTGQGSPLHF
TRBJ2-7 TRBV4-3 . CASSQVYFRGRYEQYF
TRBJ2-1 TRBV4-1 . CASSQGQNSYNEQFF
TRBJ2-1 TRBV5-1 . CASSDPSGTGYNEQFF
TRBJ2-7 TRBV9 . CASSVTFFGAGRGEQYF
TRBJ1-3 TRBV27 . CASSSTRQGSGNTIYF
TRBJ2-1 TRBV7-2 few CASSLGRDNEQFF